This T cell receptor beta chain was identified during a study of vaccination and CD4 T cells after COVID-19. The overall study: Each control culture was treated with a CEFX pool, an HIV-1 Nef pool, or no peptide.

With the Oncomine TCR Beta short-read assay, DNA from cultured CD4+ T cells was sequenced. The authors extracted genomic DNA from cultured CD4+ T cells. Via MiXCR, TCRdb re-called the PCR reads, giving one row per CDR3 protein. The data contain 7,500 to 10,000 distinct CDR3 sequences, approximately 35% of them singletons. Treatment: roughly nine-day PBMC culture with coronavirus spike peptide pools or control peptides (ViraFEST assay). An unexposed donor provided the CD4+ T cells, which were collected before the COVID-19 pandemic (2011-2018). It was SARS-CoV-2 S/N and four cold-coronavirus spikes that probed unexposed-donor CD4+ T cells, cells permitting. V was clipped by 0 bases and J by 14 bases; unmatched bases: 17. Germline V gene lookup returns CDR1 SGDLS and CDR2 YYNGEE. The CDR3 has 17 residues. Remarks on this clonotype: Its antigen remains unidentified.

The V and J genes are TRBV9 and TRBJ1-6, with TRBD1 identical over 7 bases. The source material was CD4+ T cells from blood, cultured in vitro. This TCR was sampled from a human donor in good health. The CDR3 region is CASSVGGFGQGVKTLHF. The CDR3 region has the DNA TGTGCCAGCAGCGTAGGGGGATTTGGCCAGGGGGTGAAAACCCTCCACTTT.